The 14 T cell receptor beta chains in this list originate from one sample, sequenced in a study of blood T cell repertoires in COVID-19. TCRdb's copy holds only in-frame clones and misses some; the assay was immunoSEQ multiplex PCR. Of roughly 30,000 clones in the sample, 85% were seen once. The sample comprised peripheral blood. All receptors derive from a human donor with acute or convalescent COVID-19. The donor label of this sample is uncertain.

V gene TRBV19 combines with J gene TRBJ2-5, with D perhaps matching TRBD1 (5 bases). Trimming stripped 6 bases from V and 2 bases from J, with 10 bases between. The CDR3 is made up of 13 amino acids. CDR1 LNHDA and CDR2 SQIVND come from the germline V gene (reference sequence). CDR3 protein: CASRTTEQETQYF. As DNA, the CDR3 is TGTGCCAGTAGAACGACAGAACAAGAGACCCAGTACTTC.

This sequence joins TRBV10-3 and TRBJ1-2, with D unclear. The length of the CDR3 is 16 residues. The V and J ends lost 0 bases and 2 bases respectively, with 13 bases between them. The germline CDR1 and CDR2 sequences are ENHRY and SYGVKD. The CDR3, as DNA: TGTGCCATCAGTGAGTCGGTCCGGGGTGGGAACTATGGCTACACCTTC. It codes for CAISESVRGGNYGYTF.

CDR3 residues: CSVGEPEGNQPQHF. DNA of the CDR3: TGCAGCGTTGGGGAGCCAGAGGGCAATCAGCCCCAGCATTTT. This sequence joins TRBV29-1 and TRBJ1-5; D unresolved. Trimming took 4 bases from V and 2 from J, leaving 12 bases between them. CDR1 is SQVTM and CDR2 is ANQGSEA in the germline V gene. The CDR3 is 14 residues long.

About this clone itself: A read error may account for a junction end that differs from germline. V usage is TRBV7-7 and J usage is TRBJ2-1; 9 positions agree with TRBD2. The CDR3 contains 17 residues. Germline V gene sequence: CDR1 SSHAT, CDR2 FNYEAQ (reference sequence). CDR3 residues: CASSLALAGRSASEQFF. The CDR3 DNA reads TGTGCTAGCAGCTTAGCGCTAGCGGGGAGGTCTGCCTCTGAGCAGTTCTTC.

The chain joins TRBV20-1 to TRBJ1-5; 12 positions agree with TRBD1. The germline gives CDR1 DFQATT, CDR2 SNEGSKA (reference sequence). Trimming removed 3 bases from V and 6 bases from J; junction bases left unmatched: 9. The CDR3 loop spans 16 amino acids. CDR3 region: CSASSVGTGGTQPQHF. The CDR3, as DNA: TGCAGTGCTAGTTCGGTGGGGACAGGGGGCACTCAGCCCCAGCATTTT.

CDR3 coding DNA: TGTGCCAGCAGTACCCTGGGACAGGCGACCCCCTTAGTATCCTACAATGAGCAGTTCTTC. Translation: CASSTLGQATPLVSYNEQFF. V is TRBV2 and J is TRBJ2-1; TRBD1 agrees at 8 bases. CDR3 length equals 20 residues. Germline V gene lookup returns CDR1 SNHLY and CDR2 FYNNEI. V lost 5 bases, J lost 1 base, and 19 bases stayed unmatched.

The chain employs TRBV9 and TRBJ1-6; TRBD1 agrees at 9 bases. The CDR3 spans 16 residues. CDR1 SGDLS and CDR2 YYNGEE come from the germline V gene. Trimming took 2 bases from V and 7 from J; bases not matched to a gene: 7. The CDR3 coding sequence is TGTGCCAGCAGCGTTTCAGGACAGGGGTGGAATTCACCCCTCCACTTT. Translated: CASSVSGQGWNSPLHF.

This sequence joins TRBV5-1 and TRBJ1-2; tentatively, D is TRBD1 (5 bases). The CDR3 totals 12 residues. The germline gives CDR1 SGHRS, CDR2 YFSETQ. The ends were cut back, 4 bases at V and 6 bases at J, with 10 bases in the middle. CDR3 coding DNA: TGCGCCAGCAGCCCCGACAGTGATGGCTACACCTTC. Its translation: CASSPDSDGYTF.

This clone was recorded a few times. This chain links TRBV7-2 with TRBJ2-5; D might be TRBD2 (5 bases). The CDR3 is 12 residues long. Germline V gives CDR1 SGHTA, CDR2 FQGNSA. V was pared by 5 bases and J by 4 bases, with 8 bases between. CDR3 sequence reads: CASSQLGETQYF. CDR3 DNA: TGTGCCAGCAGCCAACTAGGAGAGACCCAGTACTTC.

The rearrangement joins TRBV11-2 to TRBJ1-6, with D possibly TRBD1 on 5 matching bases. The V end lost 5 bases, the J end lost 5 bases, and 13 bases lay between the germline ends. This CDR3 is 15 amino acids long. CDR1 and CDR2 from the germline V gene are SGHAT and FQNNGV. The CDR3 region is CASSRDSRHNSPLHF. CDR3 nucleotides: TGTGCCAGCAGCCGTGACAGTCGGCATAATTCACCCCTCCACTTT.

The gene calls are TRBV28 and TRBJ2-1, with 7 nucleotides matching TRBD1. CDR1 is MDHEN, CDR2 SYDVKM, per germline. V was clipped by 5 bases and J by 4 bases; unmatched bases: 8. The CDR3 length is 15 residues. CDR3 bases: TGTGCCAGCAGTAAACAGGGGTTAGGTTACAATGAGCAGTTCTTC. As protein: CASSKQGLGYNEQFF.

The genes are TRBV30 and TRBJ1-1; 7 bases agree with TRBD1. The CDR3 has 15 amino acids. The V and J ends lost 3 bases and 0 bases, in that order; junction bases with no gene match: 7. CDR1 and CDR2 from the germline V gene are GTSNPN and SVGIG (reference sequence). DNA of the CDR3: TGTGCCTGGAGCCCCCCCGGGACAGTGAACACTGAAGCTTTCTTT. Translating gives CAWSPPGTVNTEAFF.

The CDR3 DNA reads as TGTGCCAGCAGTGAAGGACAGCTCTATGGCTACACCTTC. Translation gives CASSEGQLYGYTF. This rearrangement joins TRBV6-1 to TRBJ1-2, with D perhaps matching TRBD1 (5 bases). The germline gives CDR1 MNHNS, CDR2 SASEGT. CDR3 length: 13 residues. The ends were cut back, 1 base at V and 4 bases at J, with 7 bases in the middle.

This chain connects TRBV10-1 to TRBJ2-1, with TRBD2 matching over 9 bases. V gave up 5 bases and J gave up 7 bases; unmatched junction bases: 6. This CDR3 has 14 residues. Germline V lookup: CDR1 WNHNN, CDR2 SYGVQD (reference sequence). The CDR3 DNA reads TGCGCCAGCAGTAGAGCGGGGGGCCGGAATGAGCAGTTCTTC. The encoded protein is CASSRAGGRNEQFF.